Each of the 25 T cell receptor beta chains below was sequenced from the same sample in a study of blood T cell repertoires in COVID-19 (dated by TCRdb to about 2020). The library was obtained by the immunoSEQ multiplex PCR assay. TCRdb mirrors the immuneACCESS table, restricted to in-frame sequences. Some clones are absent from its copies; in checked studies, under half trace to an unresolved V gene, and the reason for the others is unknown. The sample has some 160,000 clones on record, approximately 84% of them singletons. The ten largest clones represent less than 3.5% of the sample. The specimen was peripheral blood. The receptors were gathered from a woman older than 75 with COVID-19, enrolled during active disease.

This chain links TRBV28 with TRBJ1-6; no firm D call. Trimming removed 3 bases at V and 7 bases at J, with 19 bases between. The germline V gene encodes CDR1 MDHEN and CDR2 SYDVKM. The CDR3 runs to 17 residues. The CDR3 nucleotides are TGTGCCAGCAGTTTGGAGGTGAGGGCGGTGAAGAATTCACCCCTCCACTTT. Translated: CASSLEVRAVKNSPLHF.

The chain combines TRBV5-3 with TRBJ1-5, with 9 positions matching TRBD1. TRBV5-3 is assigned to the ORF class and has an uncertain function. The ends lost 0 bases at V and 4 bases at J; junction bases unmatched: 11. CDR3 size: 18 residues. The CDR3 is CARSLVIPGQGQNQPQHF. Here the CDR3 DNA reads TGTGCCAGAAGCTTGGTGATACCGGGACAGGGTCAGAATCAGCCCCAGCATTTT.

This rearrangement joins TRBV6-6 to TRBJ1-1, with TRBD1 matching 12 bases. Germline V gives CDR1 MNHNY, CDR2 SVGAGI (reference sequence). J gave up 4 bases and V 6 bases, and 6 bases lay outside the gene matches. The CDR3 is 15 amino acids. The CDR3 nucleotides are TGTGCCAGCAGGGGACAGGGGGCGCTTAGCACTGAAGCTTTCTTT. Protein product: CASRGQGALSTEAFF.

The chain uses TRBV10-2 and TRBJ1-2, with D hard to call. The V gene lost 2 bases and the J gene lost 7 bases, with 8 bases spanning the gap. This CDR3 has 12 residues. The germline gives CDR1 WSHSY, CDR2 SAAADI. The CDR3 sequence: CASSEISGGYTF. CDR3 sequence (DNA): TGCGCCAGCAGTGAGATATCCGGTGGCTACACCTTC.

This clone came up a few times. This specimen includes other DNA sequences encoding the same CDR3. This chain uses TRBV13 with TRBJ2-5, with D possibly matching TRBD2 (5 bases). The CDR3 is 14 residues long. Germline lookup yields CDR1 PRHDT and CDR2 FYEKMQ (reference sequence). V gave up 0 bases and J gave up 3 bases, with 8 bases separating them. For the CDR3, the DNA is TGTGCCAGCAGCTTAGGCCTAGCAGAAGAGACCCAGTACTTC. Translating it yields CASSLGLAEETQYF.

V usage is TRBV10-3 and J usage is TRBJ2-2; TRBD1 matches at 7 bases. The ends lost 10 bases at V and 2 bases at J; junction bases unmatched: 13. The CDR3 is 16 residues long. The germline V gene encodes CDR1 ENHRY and CDR2 SYGVKD. The CDR3 here is CATVGSTGPNTGELFF. The CDR3 nucleotides read TGTGCCACCGTCGGGTCGACAGGGCCAAACACCGGGGAGCTGTTTTTT.

A note on this clone: Other DNA sequences in this sample translate to the same CDR3. The rearrangement joins TRBV7-3 to TRBJ1-1; D is undetermined. This CDR3 region has 13 residues. The germline CDR1 and CDR2 sequences are SGHTA and FQGTGA. Trimming removed 2 bases from V and 1 base from J, with 5 bases in between. The CDR3 loop is CASSLSRNTEAFF. Written as DNA, the CDR3 is TGTGCCAGCAGCTTATCCAGGAACACTGAAGCTTTCTTT.

CDR3 protein: CASSYSQRTGELFF. The CDR3, as DNA: TGTGCCAGCAGTTACTCGCAGAGGACCGGGGAGCTGTTTTTT. The rearrangement uses TRBV6-5 and TRBJ2-2; D gene ambiguous. The V end lost 0 bases, the J end lost 5 bases, and 7 bases lay between the germline ends. In germline, CDR1 is MNHEY, CDR2 SVGAGI. The CDR3 runs to 14 residues.

V gene TRBV2 combines with J gene TRBJ1-4; possibly TRBD1 for D (6 bases). The CDR3 length is 14 residues. Germline V lookup: CDR1 SNHLY, CDR2 FYNNEI. V lost 7 bases and J lost 2, with 11 bases in between. CDR3 sequence (DNA): TGTGCCAGCAAAAGGGACACCACTAATGAAAAACTGTTTTTT. Residues: CASKRDTTNEKLFF. Filled out from reference TRBV2 and TRBJ1-4, the complete variable domain reads EPEVTQTPSHQVTQMGQEVILRCVPISNHLYFYWYRQILGQKVEFLVSFYNNEISEKSEIFDDQFSVERPDGSNFTLKIRSTKLEDSAMYFCASKRDTTNEKLFFGSGTQLSVL.

The V and J genes are TRBV10-3 and TRBJ2-7, with D perhaps TRBD1 (6 bases). In germline, CDR1 is ENHRY, CDR2 SYGVKD. The CDR3 covers 13 residues. V lost 4 bases to trimming and J lost 3 bases, with 10 bases between them. The CDR3 DNA is TGTGCCATCAGTGTGGCCAGGGGCTACGAGCAGTACTTC. Translated: CAISVARGYEQYF.

This chain uses TRBV24-1 with TRBJ2-3; 10 positions match TRBD2. The CDR3 consists of 15 residues. Germline-derived CDR1 and CDR2 are KGHDR and SFDVKD. V shed 4 bases, J shed 4 bases, and the junction held 4 bases outside the gene matches. CDR3 DNA sequence: TGTGCCACCAGTGAAAGGAGCGGGGGGGCAGATACGCAGTATTTT. Protein product: CATSERSGGADTQYF.

V and J are TRBV19 and TRBJ2-1; 8 bases line up with TRBD1. Trimming cost V 6 bases and J 5 bases; bases outside gene matches: 6. CDR1 and CDR2 from the germline V gene are LNHDA and SQIVND (reference sequence). This CDR3 has 14 residues. The CDR3 loop reads CASSQGAVDNEQFF. The CDR3 DNA is TGTGCCAGTAGCCAGGGGGCCGTCGACAATGAGCAGTTCTTC.

In this sample, this clone turned up once. The chain has TRBV30 and TRBJ2-5; 7 nucleotides align to TRBD1. The CDR3 covers 15 residues. Germline assignment: CDR1 GTSNPN and CDR2 SVGIG (reference sequence). V trimming: 2 bases; J trimming: 5 bases; junction bases outside the gene matches: 11. In DNA form, the CDR3 reads TGTGCCTGGAGTAAGGCAGGGGGAGAGAGGGAGACCCAGTACTTC. Amino acids: CAWSKAGGERETQYF.

The chain couples TRBV27 to TRBJ2-7; 7 nucleotides agree with TRBD1. V gave up 5 bases and J gave up 2 bases; unmatched junction bases: 9. Germline lookup yields CDR1 MNHEY and CDR2 SMNVEV (reference sequence). The CDR3 is made up of 15 amino acids. DNA for the CDR3: TGTGCCAGCAGTCCCGGGACAGATTTCCCCTACGAGCAGTACTTC. Amino acid sequence: CASSPGTDFPYEQYF.

The chain carries TRBV7-2 and TRBJ2-7; TRBD1 is a possible D gene (6 bases). V gave up 4 bases and J gave up 0 bases, with 16 bases separating them. CDR1 and CDR2 from the germline V gene are SGHTA and FQGNSA. This CDR3 region has 16 residues. Written as DNA, the CDR3 is TGTGCCAGCAGCTGGGCCCCGGGACAACTCTCCTACGAGCAGTACTTC. Encoded protein: CASSWAPGQLSYEQYF.

In its sample, this clone was seen once. The chain recombines TRBV12-3 or TRBV12-4 with TRBJ2-1; D remains ambiguous. Trimming took 4 bases from V and 14 from J, leaving 12 bases between them. The CDR3 consists of 11 residues. The CDR3 region has the DNA TGTGCCAGCAGTTCCTACCTTAGAAAGTTCTTC. Translation gives CASSSYLRKFF.

Only one count was recorded for this clone. CDR3 sequence: CASSTTSGRAHEQYF. The CDR3 DNA reads TGTGCCAGCAGTACGACTAGCGGGAGGGCACACGAGCAGTACTTC. The chain recombines TRBV27 with TRBJ2-7, with 14 bases fitting TRBD2. Germline CDR1 MNHEY, CDR2 SMNVEV (reference sequence). The CDR3 covers 15 residues. Trimming removed 5 bases from V and 5 bases from J; junction bases left unmatched: 5.

With regard to this clone: An end of the junction does not agree with germline; a read error may underlie this. The rearrangement links TRBV7-2 to TRBJ2-3; D is possibly TRBD2 (7 bases). The germline V gene has CDR1 SGHTA and CDR2 FQGNSA. This CDR3 contains 16 residues. The chain's CDR3 is CASSLAWGGGADTQYF. The CDR3, as DNA: TGTGCCAGCAGCCTAGCGTGGGGGGGCGGGGCAGATACGCAGTATTTT. Full variable domain (rest looked up from reference TRBV7-2 and TRBJ2-3): GAGVSQSPSNKVTEKGKDVELRCDPISGHTALYWYRQSLGQGLEFLIYFQGNSAPDKSGLPSDRFSAERTGGSVSTLTIQRTQQEDSAVYLCASSLAWGGGADTQYFGPGTRLTVL.

The chain has TRBV24-1 and TRBJ2-3; D perhaps matches TRBD2 (5 bases). Germline CDR1 and CDR2: KGHDR and SFDVKD. Trimming cost V 6 bases and J 1 base, with 7 bases left between them. The CDR3 extends over 13 amino acids. In nucleotides, the CDR3 is TGTGCCACCAGTTTGCGGGGCACAGATACGCAGTATTTT. Translated: CATSLRGTDTQYF.

The chain links TRBV6-4 to TRBJ1-2; D perhaps matches TRBD1 (6 bases). Germline CDR1 is MRHNA and CDR2 is SNTAGT. The CDR3 contains 14 residues. Trimming removed 6 bases at V and 3 bases at J, with 14 bases between. CDR3 bases: TGTGCCAGCAGCTCCCGGGCAGGGGACTATGGCTACACCTTC. It specifies CASSSRAGDYGYTF.

J is TRBJ2-7 and V is TRBV11-2; D remains ambiguous. This CDR3 comprises 11 residues. Trimming took 6 bases from V and 3 from J, leaving 6 bases between them. Per the germline V gene, CDR1 is SGHAT and CDR2 is FQNNGV. CDR3: CASREIYEQYF. CDR3 DNA sequence: TGTGCCAGCAGGGAGATCTACGAGCAGTACTTC.

This chain joins TRBV5-4 and TRBJ2-5, with D hard to call. The CDR3 contains 12 residues. Germline values: CDR1 SGHNT, CDR2 YYREEE (reference sequence). Trimming removed 4 bases at V and 0 bases at J, with 4 bases between. The DNA for the CDR3 is TGTGCCAGCAGCGTAGACCAAGAGACCCAGTACTTC. The encoded protein is CASSVDQETQYF. Drawing the rest from reference TRBV5-4 and TRBJ2-5, the complete variable domain is ETGVTQSPTHLIKTRGQQVTLRCSSQSGHNTVSWYQQALGQGPQFIFQYYREEENGRGNFPPRFSGLQFPNYSSELNVNALELDDSALYLCASSVDQETQYFGPGTRLLVL.

The chain joins TRBV28 to TRBJ1-2; D is unresolved. The V end was cut by 8 bases, the J end by 4 bases, with 8 bases between. The CDR3 totals 11 residues. Germline CDR1 and CDR2: MDHEN and SYDVKM. The CDR3 DNA reads TGTGCCAGCGCAGGAACCTATGGCTACACCTTC. It encodes CASAGTYGYTF.

This clone was picked up one time. V is TRBV6-2 or TRBV6-3 and J is TRBJ1-6, with D perhaps TRBD1 (6 bases). The CDR3 covers 15 residues. The germline V gene encodes CDR1 MNHEY and CDR2 SVGEGT. V was trimmed by 5 bases and J by 4 bases, leaving 12 bases between them. The DNA of the CDR3 is TGTGCCAGCAGTACCCGGGACACTTATAATTCACCCCTCCACTTT. Protein: CASSTRDTYNSPLHF.

The CDR3 DNA reads as TGTGCCAGCAGCTTAGGAATGACATTTCTGAATGAAAAACTGTTTTTT. Translation gives CASSLGMTFLNEKLFF. This sequence joins TRBV7-2 and TRBJ1-4, with D unclear. This CDR3 has 16 amino acids. V shed 1 base and J shed 5 bases, with 14 bases lying between them. CDR1 SGHTA and CDR2 FQGNSA come from the germline V gene.